These 4 T cell receptor beta chains came from one sample sequenced in a study of spatial heterogeneity in lung cancer. TCRdb analysed the 5' RACE reads with MiXCR anew, one entry per CDR3 protein. The sample includes more than 6,500 distinct CDR3 sequences, about 8.6% seen only once; the top ten take about 45%. The time point denotes: sample taken at primary tumor resection. Sequencing was performed on PBMCs, taken at surgery. These receptors were obtained from a male donor with early-stage non-small cell lung cancer.

In its sample, this clonotype was seen many times. This rearrangement joins TRBV20-1 to TRBJ1-6, with unresolved D. Germline V lookup: CDR1 DFQATT, CDR2 SNEGSKA (reference sequence). The CDR3 sequence is 15 residues long. The V end was cut by 0 bases, the J end by 4 bases, with 10 bases between. The DNA of the CDR3 is TGCAGTGCTAGAGATAGGGCAGCTTATAATTCACCCCTCCACTTT. Encoded protein: CSARDRAAYNSPLHF.

This clonotype showed up many times. The chain combines TRBV24-1 with TRBJ2-2; D possibly corresponds to TRBD2 (6 bases). Deletions cut 9 bases from V and 4 bases from J, with 11 bases between. This CDR3 is built from 13 residues. Looked up from germline, CDR1 is KGHDR and CDR2 is SFDVKD. DNA of the CDR3: TGTGCCACCGGAGGGAGCAGCACCGGGGAGCTGTTTTTT. As protein: CATGGSSTGELFF.

In this sample, this clonotype turned up once. The chain is built from TRBV12-3 or TRBV12-4 and TRBJ2-7, with 13 bases matching TRBD2. This CDR3 has 14 amino acids. V gave up 5 bases and J gave up 6 bases; unmatched junction bases: 4. The CDR3 DNA is TGTGCCAGCAGTCATACTAGCGGGGGGGCCGAGCAGTACGTC. This translates into CASSHTSGGAEQYV.

This clonotype was recorded many times. The chain has TRBV27 and TRBJ2-7, with D unclear. The CDR3 extends over 14 amino acids. Trimming removed 5 bases from V and 0 bases from J, with 11 bases in between. CDR1 MNHEY and CDR2 SMNVEV come from the germline V gene (reference sequence). The CDR3 bases are TGTGCCAGCAGTACCTTGTCCCCCTCCTACGAGCAGTACTTC. Protein sequence: CASSTLSPSYEQYF.